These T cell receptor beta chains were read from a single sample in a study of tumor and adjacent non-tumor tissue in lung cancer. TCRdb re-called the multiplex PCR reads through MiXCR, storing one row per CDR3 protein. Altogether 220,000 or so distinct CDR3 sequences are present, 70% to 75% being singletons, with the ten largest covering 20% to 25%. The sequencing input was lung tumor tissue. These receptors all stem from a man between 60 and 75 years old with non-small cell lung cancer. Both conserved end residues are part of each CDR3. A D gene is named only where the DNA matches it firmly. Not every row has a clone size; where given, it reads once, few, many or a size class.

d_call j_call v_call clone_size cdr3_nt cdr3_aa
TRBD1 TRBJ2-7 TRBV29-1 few TGCCGCGTAGCCAGGACAGGGGTATCGGTCGAGCAGTACTTC CRVARTGVSVEQYF
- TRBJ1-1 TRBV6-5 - TGTGCCAGCAGTTACACGATGGAACAGGCGAACACTGAAGCTCTCTTT CASSYTMEQANTEALF
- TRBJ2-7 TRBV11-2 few TGTGCCGGCAGCCCCCGGGTAGGGTCGTCCTACGAGCAGTACTTC CAGSPRVGSSYEQYF
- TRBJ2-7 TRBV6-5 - TGTGCCAGCAGTTACCAGTCAGGGACCTACGAGCAGTACTTC CASSYQSGTYEQYF
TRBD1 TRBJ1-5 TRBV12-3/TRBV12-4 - TGTGCCAGCAGCGGGACAGGGGTTAACAATCAGCCCCAGCATTTT CASSGTGVNNQPQHF
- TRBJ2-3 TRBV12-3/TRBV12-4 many TGTGCCAGCAGTTTTTTGGATAGCGGTACGCAGTATTTT CASSFLDSGTQYF
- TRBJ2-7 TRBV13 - TGTGCCAGCAGCTTAGCCCCTAGTTCCTACGAGCAGTACTTC CASSLAPSSYEQYF
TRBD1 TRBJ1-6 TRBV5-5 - TGTGCCAGCAGCTTGGTTCCTGGGACAGTCTATAATTCACCCTTCCACTTC CASSLVPGTVYNSPFHF
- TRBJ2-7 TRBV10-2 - TGCGCCAGCATCCCATTTGGCGAGCAGTACTTC CASIPFGEQYF
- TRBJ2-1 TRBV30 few TGTGCCTGGAGTGTCAGGTATGAGCAGTTCTTC CAWSVRYEQFF
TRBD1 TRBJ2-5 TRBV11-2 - TGTGTTGGCAGCTATACAGGGGAAGAGACCCAGTACTTC CVGSYTGEETQYF
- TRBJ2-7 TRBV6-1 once TGTTCCAGCCGGGCCTTTTCCTACGAGCAGTACTTC CSSRAFSYEQYF